This TCR beta chain was profiled in a study of neurological immune-mediated disorders (dated by TCRdb to 2018 to 2020). About the study as a whole: Among the roughly 34 multiple sclerosis patients, relapsing-remitting MS was present in about 31 and secondary progressive MS was present in 3. Using UMI-based sequencing, the study compared peripheral blood TCR-beta repertoires from patients with HTLV-I-associated myelopathy (HAM/TSP), patients with multiple sclerosis, and healthy controls. Longitudinal samples, technical triplicates and paired sorted CD4+ and CD8+ T-cell subsets, alongside PBMC samples, were included among the approximately 110 TCR-beta libraries. The cohort comprised 68 subjects: about 15 HAM/TSP patients, 35 or so multiple sclerosis patients and around 20 healthy controls. Study-wide findings and limitations: TCR clonal expansion was greatest in HAM/TSP patients and smallest in MS patients, who ranked below even healthy controls. No identical CDR3 amino acid sequences were shared among expanded clones across subjects, suggesting private TCR-beta repertoires in all groups. No clinical or MRI features were associated with the MS cluster, and the authors said that larger cohorts are needed. Repertoires from 18 of 34 MS patients were grouped by phylogenetic analysis into a cluster of related CDR3 sequences, suggesting a possible repertoire-level signature.

By its share of the sample, this clonotype is medium-sized (0.01 to 0.1%). Its cognate antigen has yet to be identified. Base qualities are not at hand, and no much larger clone is one base apart. For unsorted PBMC libraries, 2 million PBMCs were used after storage in RNAlater at -80 degrees C until RNA extraction. Multiple sclerosis patients were enrolled in a US clinical protocol under which disease progression was evaluated by magnetic resonance imaging. Peripheral blood was subjected to Ficoll-Hypaque density gradient centrifugation to isolate PBMCs, which were then cryopreserved in liquid nitrogen. To synthesize cDNA, template-switch 5'RACE was performed with a primer carrying a 10-nucleotide random unique molecular identifier so that each TCR transcript was tagged. Every sequencing run yielded over 180 million TCR-beta sequences covering 15-18 subjects. The RNeasy kit was used to extract total RNA. The KAPA Real-time Library Amplification kit was used to amplify TCR-beta VDJ regions with primers targeting the TCR constant region and the 5'RACE anchor. Sample indexes and Illumina adaptors were added in a first PCR, and a second PCR then increased library yield. The roughly 650 bp TCR product was size-selected on a 2% E-gel SizeSelection system after Ampure bead purification. Before pooling, libraries had their quality checked on a Bioanalyzer, their concentration measured with Qubit, and their quantity determined with the Kapa Library Quantification kit. An Illumina HiSeq 2500 sequenced the libraries paired-end 2 x 150 bp. To increase sequence diversity, 25-30% phiX was spiked into each library pool. Per the authors' processing: Quality-filtered reads were processed with the UMI-based MiGEC pipeline, which removed over 75% of raw TCR sequences during error correction. VDJ genes were aligned to IMGT germline references, and clonotypes were defined by unique CDR3 amino acid sequence plus V-J genes. Clonal expansion, Shannon diversity, and CDR3 relatedness (CalcPairwiseDistances, ClusterSamples) were evaluated with VDJtools, and phylogenetic trees were built with CLCbio workbench. Using coefficient-of-variation modelling across technical triplicates, the study counted a clone as expanded if it had at least 8 unique UMIs. TCRdb cleaned the public reads at Q25 with fastp, built clones with MiXCR and kept in-frame beta chains. Rows are unified per CDR3 protein, each entry keeping the most common DNA and genes. The V and J calls follow TCRdb's processing rather than the paper's. The sample contains tens of thousands of distinct CDR3 sequences, 2.5% of them found a single time. 2% to 2.5% of the sample comes from the top ten.

The specimen sequenced was PBMCs. This TCR derives from a woman between 45 and 60 years old with multiple sclerosis.

The CDR3 in this case is CSARAKGAGNTIYF. DNA sequence: TGCAGTGCTAGAGCCAAGGGCGCGGGAAACACCATATATTTT. The chain couples TRBV20-1 to TRBJ1-3, with the D gene not confidently named. The CDR3, from cysteine to phenylalanine, totals 14 residues. Only the CDR3 portion is preserved as DNA: 42 bases, with reading frame beginning at the first base. CDR1 DFQATT and CDR2 SNEGSKA are derived from the germline V gene (reference sequence). The germline ends are 11 bases apart after V is trimmed by 1 base and J by 4 bases.